This T cell receptor (beta chain) stems from a study of T cells expressing NK-cell markers. Study details: Sorted CD3+CD56-NKG2C+, CD3+CD56+NKG2C+ and CD3+CD56+NKG2C- T cells supplied the TCR beta repertoires.

Whole-study results and caveats: Six of the donors carried dominant NKG2C+ clonotypes that took up roughly 1.0-7.0% of their CD8+ T cells. There were several donors in whom these clonotypes also led the CD3+CD56-NKG2C+ fraction.

With regard to this clonotype: No antigen is known for it.

The CDR3 runs 14 residues. Germline loops: CDR1 SGHRS, CDR2 YFSETQ. 5'RACE template switching with UMIs generated TCR beta cDNA. TCRdb reprocessed the 5' RACE reads and keeps a single row for each CDR3 protein, giving no DNA. Its listing shows about 380,000 distinct CDR3 sequences. The V and J genes are TRBV5-1 and TRBJ2-7; the D gene TCRdb calls, TRBD2, cannot be checked with no DNA. The sequenced sample consisted of blood T cells: a sorted CD56 or NKG2C T cell subset, CD4+ or CD8+ T cells, or bulk PBMC T cells (not recorded which). The TCR was taken from a man aged 18-75 years in good health. Here the CDR3 reads CASSFSGTSYEQYF.